One and the same sample provided the 8 T cell receptor beta chains below, sequenced in a study of cytomegalovirus exposure and HLA in healthy donors. A multiplex PCR was run with 60 Vbeta primers and 13 Jbeta primers. Using immunoSEQ multiplex PCR, the repertoire was profiled, and TCRdb retains in-frame clones only, with some absent. The table lists 100,000 to 150,000 clones, roughly 82% of them singletons. Sample: PBMCs. These receptors came from a male donor in good health and CMV-seropositive.

The chain recombines TRBV18 with TRBJ2-2; 11 bases align to TRBD1. CDR1 and CDR2 from the germline V gene are KGHSH and LQKENI. The length of the CDR3 is 15 residues. V trimming: 3 bases; J trimming: 4 bases; junction bases outside the gene matches: 1. CDR3 sequence: CASSPDRGRTGELFF. Written as DNA, the CDR3 is TGTGCCAGCTCACCGGACAGGGGGCGCACCGGGGAGCTGTTTTTT.

The J gene is TRBJ1-5, the V gene TRBV6-5; D might be TRBD1 (5 bases). The V and J ends lost 2 bases and 3 bases respectively, with 8 bases between them. Per germline, CDR1 MNHEY and CDR2 SVGAGI. The CDR3 loop spans 14 amino acids. CDR3 nucleotide sequence: TGTGCCAGCAGTTACCAGGGCTACAATCAGCCCCAGCATTTT. Residues: CASSYQGYNQPQHF.

The chain couples TRBV11-1 to TRBJ2-3; 9 nucleotides align to TRBD2. V lost 3 bases, J lost 5 bases, and 3 bases stayed unmatched. The CDR3 runs 14 residues. Per germline, CDR1 SGHAT and CDR2 FQDESV (reference sequence). As DNA, the CDR3 is TGTGCCAGCAGCTTGCGGGAGGGGGGAGATACGCAGTATTTT. Translated, it gives CASSLREGGDTQYF. Full variable domain (missing parts from reference TRBV11-1 and TRBJ2-3): EAEVAQSPRYKITEKSQAVAFWCDPISGHATLYWYRQILGQGPELLVQFQDESVVDDSQLPKDRFSAERLKGVDSTLKIQPAELGDSAMYLCASSLREGGDTQYFGPGTRLTVL.

This clone was found a few times. CDR3 residues: CASSQEGGSGGQVYEQYF. The CDR3 bases are TGCGCCAGCAGCCAAGAGGGAGGTTCTGGAGGCCAGGTATACGAGCAGTACTTC. The rearrangement uses TRBV4-1 and TRBJ2-7, with a possible D match to TRBD2 (6 bases). There are 18 residues in the CDR3. CDR1 is MGHRA, CDR2 YSYEKL, per germline. Trimming removed 0 bases at V and 4 bases at J, with 22 bases between.

J is TRBJ2-3 and V is TRBV2; 10 bases are a match to TRBD2. V gave up 6 bases and J gave up 4 bases; unmatched junction bases: 1. CDR3 length: 13 amino acids. Germline lookup yields CDR1 SNHLY and CDR2 FYNNEI. CDR3 loop: CASRAGGPDTQYF. DNA of the CDR3: TGTGCCAGCAGAGCGGGGGGGCCAGATACGCAGTATTTT.

This clone came up a few times. The chain is built from TRBV19 and TRBJ1-1, with D possibly matching TRBD1 (5 bases). The germline V gene encodes CDR1 LNHDA and CDR2 SQIVND (reference sequence). V was trimmed by 1 base and J by 1 base, leaving 7 bases between them. The CDR3 is 14 residues long. CDR3 region: CASSIAGKNTEAFF. In DNA, the CDR3 is TGTGCCAGTAGTATAGCAGGGAAGAACACTGAAGCTTTCTTT. The full variable domain, its missing parts supplied by reference TRBV19 and TRBJ1-1, is DGGITQSPKYLFRKEGQNVTLSCEQNLNHDAMYWYRQDPGQGLRLIYYSQIVNDFQKGDIAEGYSVSREKKESFPLTVTSAQKNPTAFYLCASSIAGKNTEAFFGQGTRLTVV.

The chain has TRBV9 and TRBJ2-5; D perhaps matches TRBD1 (6 bases). This CDR3 spans 15 amino acids. Germline CDR1 and CDR2: SGDLS and YYNGEE. The germline V and J ends were trimmed by 4 bases and 2 bases, with 15 bases remaining between them. This CDR3 reads CASSPQTGLQETQYF. CDR3 nucleotide sequence: TGTGCCAGCAGCCCACAGACAGGCCTGCAAGAGACCCAGTACTTC.

This clone was seen a single time. The rearrangement joins TRBV7-3 to TRBJ2-3; possible D gene TRBD2, 6 bases. CDR3 length: 15 amino acids. Germline V gene lookup returns CDR1 SGHTA and CDR2 FQGTGA. V shed 5 bases and J shed 1 base, with 13 bases lying between them. In nucleotides, the CDR3 is TGTGCCAGCAGCCCCTCGGACTACCGCACAGATACGCAGTATTTT. Translated: CASSPSDYRTDTQYF.